This paragraph reports one TCR beta chain. The CDR3 is 15 amino acids. Germline assignment: CDR1 LNHNV and CDR2 YYDKDF (reference sequence). V lost 4 bases and J lost 9, with 22 bases in between. This entry belongs to a study of T cell changes during pregnancy in multiple sclerosis. TCRdb's copy holds only in-frame clones and misses some; the assay was immunoSEQ multiplex PCR. The sample includes roughly 90,000 clones, 90% to 95% seen only once; the top ten take 2% to 2.5%. This rearrangement joins TRBV15 to TRBJ2-7; the D gene is possibly TRBD1 (6 bases). The sample consisted of peripheral blood, taken in the third trimester of pregnancy. This clonotype was obtained from a female donor with multiple sclerosis, enrolled in a pregnancy study. The CDR3 reads CATSTSGQLTKVQYF. The CDR3 DNA follows: TGTGCCACCAGCACCTCTGGACAGCTCACCAAGGTGCAGTACTTC. Together with reference TRBV15 and TRBJ2-7, the CDR3 gives the full variable domain: DAMVIQNPRYQVTQFGKPVTLSCSQTLNHNVMYWYQQKSSQAPKLLFHYYDKDFNNEADTPDNFQSRRPNTSFCFLDIRSPGLGDTAMYLCATSTSGQLTKVQYFGPGTRLTVT.